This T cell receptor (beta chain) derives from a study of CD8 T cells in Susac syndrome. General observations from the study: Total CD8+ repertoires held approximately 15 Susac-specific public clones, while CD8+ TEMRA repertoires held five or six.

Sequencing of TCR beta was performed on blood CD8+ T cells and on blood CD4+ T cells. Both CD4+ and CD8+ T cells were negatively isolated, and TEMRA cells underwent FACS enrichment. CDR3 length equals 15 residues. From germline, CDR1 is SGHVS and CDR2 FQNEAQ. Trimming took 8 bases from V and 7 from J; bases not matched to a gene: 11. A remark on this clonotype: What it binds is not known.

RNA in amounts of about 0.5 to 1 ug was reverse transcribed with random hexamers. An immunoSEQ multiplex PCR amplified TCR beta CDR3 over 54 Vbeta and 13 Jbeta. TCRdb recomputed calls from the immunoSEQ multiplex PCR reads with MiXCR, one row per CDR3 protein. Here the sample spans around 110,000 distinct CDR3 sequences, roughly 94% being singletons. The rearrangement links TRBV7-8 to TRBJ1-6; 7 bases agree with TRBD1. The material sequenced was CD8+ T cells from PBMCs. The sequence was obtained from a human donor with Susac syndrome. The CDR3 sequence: CASSKPRGRNSPLHF. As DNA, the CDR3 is TGTGCCAGCTCTAAGCCCAGGGGGAGAAATTCACCCCTCCACTTT.